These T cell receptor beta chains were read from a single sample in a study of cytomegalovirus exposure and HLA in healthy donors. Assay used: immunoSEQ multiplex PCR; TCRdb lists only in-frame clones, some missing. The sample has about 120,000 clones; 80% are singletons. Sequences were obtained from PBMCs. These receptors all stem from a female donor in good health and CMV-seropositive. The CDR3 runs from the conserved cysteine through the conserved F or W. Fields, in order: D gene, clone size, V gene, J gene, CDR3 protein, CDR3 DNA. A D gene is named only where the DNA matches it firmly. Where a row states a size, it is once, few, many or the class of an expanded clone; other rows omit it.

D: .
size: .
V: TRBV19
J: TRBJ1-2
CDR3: CASSIAGRGDGYTF
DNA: TGTGCCAGTAGTATAGCGGGCAGGGGAGATGGCTACACCTTC

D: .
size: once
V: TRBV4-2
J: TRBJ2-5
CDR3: CASSQASYEETQYF
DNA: TGTGCCAGCAGCCAAGCGTCGTATGAAGAGACCCAGTACTTC

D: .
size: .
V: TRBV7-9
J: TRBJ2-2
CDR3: CASSFSLITGELFF
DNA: TGTGCCAGCAGCTTTAGTCTTATAACCGGGGAGCTGTTTTTT

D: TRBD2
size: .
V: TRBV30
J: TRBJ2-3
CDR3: CAWSYGGSRMADTQYF
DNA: TGTGCCTGGAGTTACGGGGGGTCCCGGATGGCAGATACGCAGTATTTT

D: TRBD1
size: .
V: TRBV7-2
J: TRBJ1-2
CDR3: CASSLAGQGAREGYTF
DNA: TGTGCCAGCAGCTTAGCGGGACAGGGGGCGAGAGAGGGCTACACCTTC

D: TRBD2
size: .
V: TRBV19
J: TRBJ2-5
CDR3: CASSAWTSGGPGQETQYF
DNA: TGTGCCAGTAGTGCCTGGACTAGCGGGGGGCCGGGACAAGAGACCCAGTACTTC

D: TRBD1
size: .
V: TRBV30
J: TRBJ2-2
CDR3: CAWSTIGTGLTGELFF
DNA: TGTGCCTGGAGTACCATCGGGACAGGGTTAACCGGGGAGCTGTTTTTT

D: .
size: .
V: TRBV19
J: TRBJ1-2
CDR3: CASSASGTNRNYGYTF
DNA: TGTGCCAGTAGTGCTTCCGGGACAAATAGAAACTATGGCTACACCTTC

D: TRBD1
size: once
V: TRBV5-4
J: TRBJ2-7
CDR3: CASSPDRVEQYF
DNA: TGTGCCAGCAGCCCGGACAGGGTCGAGCAGTACTTC

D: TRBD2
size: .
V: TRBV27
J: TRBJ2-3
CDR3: CASSPGLARADTQYF
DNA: TGTGCCAGCAGTCCGGGACTAGCGCGCGCAGATACGCAGTATTTT

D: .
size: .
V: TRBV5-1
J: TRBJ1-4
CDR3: CASTPGSTNEKLFF
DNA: TGCGCCAGCACCCCAGGGTCAACTAATGAAAAACTGTTTTTT

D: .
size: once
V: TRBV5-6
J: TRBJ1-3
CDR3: CASSADISGNTIYF
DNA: TGTGCCAGCAGCGCGGACATCTCTGGAAACACCATATATTTT

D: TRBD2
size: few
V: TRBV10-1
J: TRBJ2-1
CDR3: CASSESRLAGANEQFF
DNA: TGCGCCAGCAGTGAGTCTCGGCTAGCGGGGGCCAATGAGCAGTTCTTC

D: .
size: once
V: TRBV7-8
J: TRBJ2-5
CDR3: CASSLHGTWQETQYF
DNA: TGTGCCAGCAGCTTACACGGGACATGGCAAGAGACCCAGTACTTC

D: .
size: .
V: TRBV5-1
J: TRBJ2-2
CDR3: CASRSRVGETGELFF
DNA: TGCGCCAGCCGCTCCAGGGTAGGAGAAACCGGGGAGCTGTTTTTT

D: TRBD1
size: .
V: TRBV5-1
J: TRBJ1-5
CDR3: CASSPSGTGDRHQPQHF
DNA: TGCGCCAGCAGCCCCTCGGGAACAGGGGACCGACATCAGCCCCAGCATTTT

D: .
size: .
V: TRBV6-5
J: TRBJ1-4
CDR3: CASSYNRDGGEKLFF
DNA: TGTGCCAGCAGTTATAACAGGGATGGAGGAGAAAAACTGTTTTTT

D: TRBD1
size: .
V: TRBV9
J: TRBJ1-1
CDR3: CASSPGGRNTEAFF
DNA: TGTGCCAGCAGCCCAGGGGGGAGGAACACTGAAGCTTTCTTT

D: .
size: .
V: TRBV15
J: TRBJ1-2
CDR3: CATSAGSYGYTF
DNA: TGTGCCACCAGCGCAGGCTCCTATGGCTACACCTTC

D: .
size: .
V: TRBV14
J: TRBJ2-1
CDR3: CASSQVGPPHGGEQFF
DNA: TGTGCCAGCAGCCAGGTGGGTCCCCCCCACGGGGGTGAGCAGTTCTTC

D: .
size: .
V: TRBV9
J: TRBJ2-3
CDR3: CASSVRVGATDTQYF
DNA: TGTGCCAGCAGCGTAAGGGTTGGGGCCACAGATACGCAGTATTTT

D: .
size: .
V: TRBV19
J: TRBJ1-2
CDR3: CASSPRLTVLFPAGSYTF
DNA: TGTGCCAGTAGTCCGCGTCTGACGGTCCTTTTTCCGGCCGGGAGTTACACCTTC

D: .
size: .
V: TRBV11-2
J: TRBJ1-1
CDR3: CASSLGAQAFF
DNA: TGTGCCAGCAGTCTAGGGGCACAAGCTTTCTTT

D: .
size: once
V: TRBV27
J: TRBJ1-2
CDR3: CASMFIGGLFHGYTF
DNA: TGTGCCAGCATGTTCATCGGTGGGCTTTTTCATGGCTACACCTTC

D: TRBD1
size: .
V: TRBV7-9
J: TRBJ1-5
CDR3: CASSLEGQGNQPQHF
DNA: TGTGCCAGCAGCTTAGAGGGACAGGGCAATCAGCCCCAGCATTTT

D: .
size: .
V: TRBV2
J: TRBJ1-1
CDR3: CASSEQGLGAFF
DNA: TGTGCCAGCAGTGAACAGGGGCTTGGAGCTTTCTTT

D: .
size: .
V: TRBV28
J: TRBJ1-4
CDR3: CASRGLTGYGEKLFF
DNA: TGTGCCAGCAGGGGGCTCACAGGGTACGGGGAAAAACTGTTTTTT

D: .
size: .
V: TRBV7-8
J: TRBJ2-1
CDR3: CASSHGPYNEQFF
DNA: TGTGCCAGCAGCCATGGGCCCTACAATGAGCAGTTCTTC

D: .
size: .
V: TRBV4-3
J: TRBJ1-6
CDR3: CASSQEVSGGRINSPLHF
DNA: TGCGCCAGCAGCCAAGAAGTGTCCGGGGGACGGATCAATTCACCCCTCCACTTT

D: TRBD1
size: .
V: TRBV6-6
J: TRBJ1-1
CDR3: CASSSQGARTEAFF
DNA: TGTGCCAGCAGTTCCCAGGGGGCGAGGACTGAAGCTTTCTTT

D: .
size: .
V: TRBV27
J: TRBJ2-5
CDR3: CASTHRGETQYF
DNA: TGTGCCAGCACCCATAGGGGAGAGACCCAGTACTTC

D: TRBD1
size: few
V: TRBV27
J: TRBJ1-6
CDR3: CASGGQGASPLHF
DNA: TGTGCCAGCGGGGGCCAGGGGGCTTCACCCCTCCACTTT

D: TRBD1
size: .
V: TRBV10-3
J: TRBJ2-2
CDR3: CAISELTGDTGELFF
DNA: TGTGCCATCAGTGAGTTAACAGGGGACACCGGGGAGCTGTTTTTT

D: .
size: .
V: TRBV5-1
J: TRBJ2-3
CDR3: CASSFQAETSTDTQYF
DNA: TGCGCCAGCAGCTTCCAAGCGGAAACTAGCACAGATACGCAGTATTTT

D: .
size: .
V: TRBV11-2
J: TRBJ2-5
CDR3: CASRQGVEKTQYF
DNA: TGTGCCAGCAGGCAGGGTGTAGAAAAGACCCAGTACTTC

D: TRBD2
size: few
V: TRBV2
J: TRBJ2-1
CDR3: CASRASTSGGLSEQFF
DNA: TGTGCCAGCAGGGCCTCGACTAGCGGGGGTTTAAGTGAGCAGTTCTTC

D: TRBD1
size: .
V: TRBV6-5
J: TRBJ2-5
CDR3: CASSRGQGGTQYF
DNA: TGTGCCAGCAGTCGTGGACAGGGAGGGACCCAGTACTTC

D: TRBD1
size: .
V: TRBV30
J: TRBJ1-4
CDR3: CAWSVIGTGMAEKLFF
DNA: TGTGCCTGGAGTGTAATAGGGACAGGGATGGCAGAAAAACTGTTTTTT

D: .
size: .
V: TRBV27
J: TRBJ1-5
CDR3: CASSLTAQGRGNQPQHF
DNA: TGTGCCAGCAGTTTAACGGCCCAGGGTAGGGGCAATCAGCCCCAGCATTTT

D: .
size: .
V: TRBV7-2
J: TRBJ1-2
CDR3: CASSLRQDGYGYTF
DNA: TGTGCCAGCAGCTTAAGGCAGGATGGCTATGGCTACACCTTC

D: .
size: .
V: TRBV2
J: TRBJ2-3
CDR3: CASRWGVHPSTDTQYF
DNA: TGTGCCAGCAGGTGGGGCGTCCACCCTAGCACAGATACGCAGTATTTT

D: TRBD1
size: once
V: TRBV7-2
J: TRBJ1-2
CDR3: CASSLRDRGGANYGYTF
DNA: TGTGCCAGCAGCCTTCGGGACAGGGGAGGAGCTAACTATGGCTACACCTTC

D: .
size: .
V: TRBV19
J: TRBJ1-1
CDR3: CASGQGEYTEAFF
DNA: TGTGCCAGTGGGCAGGGCGAATACACTGAAGCTTTCTTT

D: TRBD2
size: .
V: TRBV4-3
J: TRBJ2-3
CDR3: CASSQGLAWDTDTQYF
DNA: TGCGCCAGCAGCCAAGGACTAGCTTGGGACACAGATACGCAGTATTTT

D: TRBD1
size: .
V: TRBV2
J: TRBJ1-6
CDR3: CASERAGGAGSPLHF
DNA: TGTGCCAGCGAACGAGCAGGGGGCGCGGGTTCACCCCTCCACTTT

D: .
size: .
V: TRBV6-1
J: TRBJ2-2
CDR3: CASRSGTPGGELFF
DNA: TGTGCCAGCAGGTCCGGGACTCCGGGCGGGGAGCTGTTTTTT

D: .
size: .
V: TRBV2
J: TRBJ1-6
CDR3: CASSDSGFSPLHF
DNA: TGTGCCAGCAGTGACTCAGGGTTCTCACCCCTCCACTTT

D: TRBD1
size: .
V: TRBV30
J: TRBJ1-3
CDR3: CAWSVPWDREYTIYF
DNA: TGTGCCTGGAGTGTACCATGGGACAGGGAATACACCATATATTTT

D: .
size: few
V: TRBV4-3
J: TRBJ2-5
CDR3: CASSLGRSGAQYF
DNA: TGCGCCAGCAGCCTAGGACGGTCAGGGGCCCAGTACTTC

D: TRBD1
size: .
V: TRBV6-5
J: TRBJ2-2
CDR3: CASRSQGANTGELFF
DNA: TGTGCCAGCAGAAGCCAGGGGGCGAACACCGGGGAGCTGTTTTTT

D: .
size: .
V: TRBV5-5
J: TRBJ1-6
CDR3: CASSLLSGARSNSPLHF
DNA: TGTGCCAGCAGCTTACTAAGCGGGGCTCGGTCCAATTCACCCCTCCACTTT

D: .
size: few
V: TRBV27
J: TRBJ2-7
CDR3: CASSLRSGPNEQYF
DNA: TGTGCCAGCAGTTTACGCTCCGGTCCCAACGAGCAGTACTTC

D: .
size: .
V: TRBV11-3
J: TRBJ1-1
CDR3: CASSYRGGTEAFF
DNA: TGTGCCAGCAGCTATAGGGGCGGCACTGAAGCTTTCTTT

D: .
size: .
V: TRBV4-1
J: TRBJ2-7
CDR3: CASSQVYSGNSYEQYF
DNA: TGCGCCAGCAGCCAAGTTTATTCGGGTAACTCCTACGAGCAGTACTTC

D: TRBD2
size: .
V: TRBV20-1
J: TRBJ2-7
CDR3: CSTSGVDEQYF
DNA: TGCAGTACTAGCGGGGTGGACGAGCAGTACTTC